These 13 T cell receptor beta chains were all obtained from the same sample, sequenced in a study of CD8 T cells in ankylosing spondylitis. TCRdb processed the 5' RACE reads anew with MiXCR; each CDR3 protein has one entry. The sample includes roughly 180,000 distinct CDR3 sequences, approximately 10% of them seen just once. The sequencing input was blood, either unsorted or a sorted T cell fraction (not recorded which). The receptors come from a male donor with ankylosing spondylitis or in good health (not recorded which).

The sample holds a few counts of this clonotype. The V and J genes are TRBV6-5 and TRBJ2-3; D unclear. Between the trimmed V and J ends, which lost 4 bases and 0 bases, there was a span of 8 bases. CDR1 is MNHEY and CDR2 is SVGAGI in the germline V gene. This CDR3 spans 14 amino acids. The CDR3 DNA follows: TGTGCCAGCAGTTTCCGGACCAGCACAGATACGCAGTATTTT. Residues: CASSFRTSTDTQYF.

This clonotype appeared a few times. Just one base apart from a much larger clone, this may be a read error. The chain recombines TRBV7-9 with TRBJ1-1; D ambiguous. The germline CDR1 and CDR2 sequences are SEHNR and FQNEAQ (reference sequence). The CDR3 runs to 11 residues. Trimming took 3 bases from V and 6 from J, leaving 5 bases between them. CDR3 DNA sequence: TGTGCCAGCAGCTTGGTCCCTGAAGCTTTCTTT. This gives the protein CASSLVPEAFF.

This clonotype came up a few times. The chain uses TRBV11-2 and TRBJ2-5; 9 bases are shared with TRBD2. After removal of 1 base from V and 1 base from J, the junction contained 4 bases not matched to a gene. The CDR3 is 16 residues long. Germline CDR1 SGHAT, CDR2 FQNNGV. CDR3 DNA: TGTGCCAGCAGCTTAGGGGCTAGCGGGACCCAAGAGACCCAGTACTTC. Protein sequence: CASSLGASGTQETQYF.

Ten or more counts support this clonotype. The V gene is TRBV6-2 or TRBV6-3, the J gene TRBJ1-1; D unresolved. The ends were cut back, 9 bases at V and 1 base at J, with 12 bases in the middle. This CDR3 spans 13 amino acids. CDR1 and CDR2 (germline): MNHEY, SVGEGT. The CDR3 is CASRTVPNTEAFF. The CDR3 coding sequence is TGTGCCAGTCGTACGGTGCCGAACACTGAAGCTTTCTTT.

This clonotype was counted many times. The chain links TRBV27 to TRBJ2-3; tentatively, D is TRBD2 (6 bases). V shed 2 bases and J shed 6 bases, with 9 bases lying between them. The germline V gene encodes CDR1 MNHEY and CDR2 SMNVEV (reference sequence). The CDR3 consists of 13 residues. In DNA form, the CDR3 reads TGTGCCAGCAGTTTAGGAGGGTTTGATACGCAGTATTTT. This encodes CASSLGGFDTQYF.

This clonotype was seen more than once but under ten times. The chain joins TRBV19 to TRBJ2-2; TRBD1 agrees at 10 bases. The germline V gene has CDR1 LNHDA and CDR2 SQIVND (reference sequence). The CDR3 loop spans 16 amino acids. V dropped 5 bases and J dropped 6; count of bases not matched to a gene: 9. The CDR3 nucleotides read TGTGCCAGTAGTCTCAGACAGGGGGCGTCTGCCGGGGAGCTGTTTTTT. Amino acid sequence: CASSLRQGASAGELFF.

This chain uses TRBV12-3 or TRBV12-4 with TRBJ2-5; possibly TRBD1 for D (5 bases). CDR3 size: 16 residues. V was trimmed by 5 bases and J by 3 bases, leaving 19 bases between them. The CDR3 reads CASSLLQELAKETQYF. As DNA, the CDR3 is TGTGCCAGCAGTCTACTACAGGAACTGGCTAAAGAGACCCAGTACTTC.

This clonotype was seen more than once but under ten times. The rearrangement uses TRBV6-1 and TRBJ1-5, with D perhaps matching TRBD1 (5 bases). Germline assignment: CDR1 MNHNS and CDR2 SASEGT. The V and J ends lost 6 bases and 4 bases respectively, with 13 bases between them. The CDR3 covers 14 residues. The CDR3 sequence: CASRPQGYNQPQHF. For the CDR3, the DNA is TGTGCCAGCAGACCCCAGGGTTATAATCAGCCCCAGCATTTT.

The sample holds many counts of this clonotype. V and J are TRBV29-1 and TRBJ1-2; possible D gene TRBD1, 6 bases. The CDR3 has 15 amino acids. Germline values: CDR1 SQVTM, CDR2 ANQGSEA. V was cut by 7 bases and J by 7 bases, with 25 bases left in between. CDR3 in amino acids: CSALQEGGRSLGYTF. The CDR3 DNA sequence: TGCAGCGCTCTCCAAGAAGGGGGACGGTCTCTTGGCTACACCTTC.

This clonotype was seen ten or more times. The J gene is TRBJ2-1, the V gene TRBV30; unclear D gene. The CDR3 is 15 residues long. V was trimmed by 0 bases and J by 4 bases, leaving 13 bases between them. Per germline, CDR1 GTSNPN and CDR2 SVGIG (reference sequence). Written as DNA, the CDR3 is TGTGCCTGGAGTGTACACTCGTCTGAATACAATGAGCAGTTCTTC. This encodes CAWSVHSSEYNEQFF.

A few counts support this clonotype. This chain joins TRBV2 and TRBJ2-3, with D maybe TRBD2 (5 bases). Per the germline V gene, CDR1 is SNHLY and CDR2 is FYNNEI. With 5 bases removed from V and 5 bases from J, the gap between germline ends came to 14 bases. The CDR3 is 14 amino acids. Written as DNA, the CDR3 is TGTGCCAGCAGTCCGGGATTCTCCATAGATACGCAGTATTTT. It specifies CASSPGFSIDTQYF.

At least ten counts were recorded for this clonotype. This chain links TRBV10-3 with TRBJ1-1, with 8 bases aligning to TRBD1. The V gene end was trimmed by 6 bases and the J gene end by 1 base; junction bases not matched to a gene: 7. CDR3 size: 15 residues. The V gene's germline CDR1 is ENHRY and CDR2 SYGVKD. The CDR3 bases are TGTGCCATCAGGAGACAGGGGCGGGGGAACACTGAAGCTTTCTTT. It is translated as CAIRRQGRGNTEAFF.

This clonotype was counted at least ten times. The chain carries TRBV12-3 or TRBV12-4 and TRBJ2-6, with D hard to call. The CDR3 loop spans 18 amino acids. V gave up 5 bases and J gave up 0 bases, with 17 bases separating them. CDR3 sequence: CASSGRPNFLSGANVLTF. The CDR3 DNA is TGTGCCAGCAGTGGTCGGCCAAATTTCCTCTCTGGGGCCAACGTCCTGACTTTC.